These 2 T cell receptor beta chains share one sample of origin, sequenced in a study of blood T cell repertoires in COVID-19. Data came from immunoSEQ multiplex PCR; TCRdb stores just in-frame clones and leaves some out. The sample yields around 330,000 clones, around 90% seen once. Sequenced input: PBMCs or T cells enriched from blood (not recorded which). The receptor set was obtained from a man aged 55 to 70 who had recovered from COVID-19.

J is TRBJ2-1 and V is TRBV10-3; 7 nucleotides match TRBD1. Germline values: CDR1 ENHRY, CDR2 SYGVKD. The V segment lost 7 bases and the J segment 1 base; nucleotides outside the gene matches: 7. CDR3 size: 15 residues. CDR3 sequence: CAINWTGGSYNEQFF. Written as DNA, the CDR3 is TGTGCCATCAATTGGACAGGTGGATCCTACAATGAGCAGTTCTTC.

The V and J genes are TRBV29-1 and TRBJ2-7, with D possibly matching TRBD1 (8 bases). This CDR3 is built from 15 residues. Per germline, CDR1 SQVTM and CDR2 ANQGSEA. V lost 5 bases and J lost 1, with 18 bases in between. In DNA form, the CDR3 reads TGCAGCGTTACAGGGGGGCGGGAGAGGTCCTACGAGCAGTACTTC. It codes for CSVTGGRERSYEQYF.